Below, 18 T cell receptor beta chains from the same sample are listed, as sequenced in a study of blood T cell repertoires in COVID-19. Profiled with immunoSEQ multiplex PCR; TCRdb holds only in-frame clones, not every one. This repertoire shows about 110,000 clones, 70% to 85% found once; its top ten account for 11% to 15%. The sequenced sample was peripheral blood. The source is a woman in her fifties or sixties with acute or convalescent COVID-19.

The chain couples TRBV19 to TRBJ1-4; 7 bases line up with TRBD1. CDR3 size: 14 residues. Germline V CDR1 and CDR2: LNHDA, SQIVND (reference sequence). Unmatched junction bases numbered 8, after V lost 3 bases and J lost 10 bases. CDR3 DNA: TGTGCCAGTAGTATTGGTCAGGGGGTACGAAAACTGTTTTTT. Translated, it gives CASSIGQGVRKLFF. Full variable domain (missing parts from reference TRBV19 and TRBJ1-4): DGGITQSPKYLFRKEGQNVTLSCEQNLNHDAMYWYRQDPGQGLRLIYYSQIVNDFQKGDIAEGYSVSREKKESFPLTVTSAQKNPTAFYLCASSIGQGVRKLFFGSGTQLSVL.

The chain links TRBV5-6 to TRBJ2-1; tentative D call: TRBD1 (5 bases). Germline-derived CDR1 and CDR2 are SGHDT and YYEEEE. This CDR3 has 12 residues. The DNA for the CDR3 is TGTGCGGGGCAAAACTCCTACAATGAGCAGTTCTTC. Its translation is CAGQNSYNEQFF.

The rearrangement joins TRBV5-1 to TRBJ2-5; 8 bases match TRBD2. The germline gives CDR1 SGHRS, CDR2 YFSETQ. The CDR3 totals 14 residues. With 4 bases clipped from V and 2 bases from J, the junction kept 4 bases outside the gene matches. The CDR3 is CASSLGTRQETQYF. Written as DNA, the CDR3 is TGCGCCAGCAGCCTTGGGACTAGGCAAGAGACCCAGTACTTC.

The gene calls are TRBV5-5 and TRBJ2-2; tentative D call: TRBD1 (5 bases). Per the germline V gene, CDR1 is SGHKS and CDR2 is YYEKEE (reference sequence). This CDR3 is built from 15 residues. V was shortened by 0 bases and J by 5 bases, with 11 bases between the two germline ends. CDR3 sequence reads: CASSLDRFLTGELFF. CDR3 nucleotides: TGTGCCAGCAGCTTGGACAGGTTTCTGACCGGGGAGCTGTTTTTT.

The chain recombines TRBV19 with TRBJ2-1; TRBD2 agrees at 13 bases. With 6 bases clipped from V and 15 bases from J, the junction kept 11 bases outside the gene matches. The germline CDR1 and CDR2 sequences are LNHDA and SQIVND (reference sequence). CDR3 length equals 14 residues. For the CDR3, the DNA is TGTGCCAGTAGGGGAAATAGACTAGCGGGGGGCCCGTTCTTC. This translates into CASRGNRLAGGPFF.

The chain's CDR3 is CASSEAGGHYEQYF. CDR3 bases: TGTGCCAGCAGTGAAGCAGGGGGCCACTACGAGCAGTACTTC. The chain recombines TRBV6-1 with TRBJ2-7; 7 bases agree with TRBD1. V gave up 0 bases and J gave up 3 bases; unmatched junction bases: 2. This CDR3 is 14 amino acids long. The germline V gene has CDR1 MNHNS and CDR2 SASEGT.

This rearrangement joins TRBV7-9 to TRBJ1-1, with TRBD1 matching over 9 bases. CDR3 size: 16 residues. J was trimmed by 4 bases and V by 1 base; bases with no gene match: 7. Germline assignment: CDR1 SEHNR and CDR2 FQNEAQ (reference sequence). CDR3 bases: TGTGCCAGCAGCTTAGGGTGGGACAGGGTCATCACTGAAGCTTTCTTT. It specifies CASSLGWDRVITEAFF.

The rearrangement joins TRBV6-5 to TRBJ1-1, with D hard to call. The CDR3 contains 14 residues. V gave up 2 bases and J gave up 6 bases, with 13 bases separating them. Looked up from germline, CDR1 is MNHEY and CDR2 is SVGAGI. This CDR3 is CASSYAREEAEAFF. CDR3 coding DNA: TGTGCCAGCAGTTACGCGCGGGAGGAGGCTGAAGCTTTCTTT.

In its sample, this clone was seen a few times. The V gene is TRBV7-3, the J gene TRBJ2-2; D is perhaps TRBD2 (5 bases). V lost 6 bases and J lost 4, with 6 bases in between. Germline V CDR1 and CDR2: SGHTA, FQGTGA. CDR3 length: 12 amino acids. CDR3 in amino acids: CASSGGTGELFF. The DNA for the CDR3 is TGTGCCAGCAGTGGAGGCACCGGGGAGCTGTTTTTT.

This clone turned up a few times. The V gene is TRBV9, the J gene TRBJ1-2; 7 positions agree with TRBD1. The CDR3 runs to 14 residues. Germline V gene lookup returns CDR1 SGDLS and CDR2 YYNGEE. The V gene end was trimmed by 0 bases and the J gene end by 5 bases; junction bases not matched to a gene: 4. The CDR3 region is CASSVGDRTYGYTF. Written as DNA, the CDR3 is TGTGCCAGCAGCGTAGGGGACAGAACTTATGGCTACACCTTC.

The rearrangement uses TRBV3-1 (or the pseudogene TRBV3-2) and TRBJ2-3; 8 bases match TRBD1. CDR1 is LGHDT, CDR2 YNNKEL, per germline (reference sequence). The CDR3 is 16 residues long. V lost 3 bases to trimming and J lost 3 bases; unmatched junction nucleotides: 8. CDR3 region: CASSHNSGGRTDTQYF. CDR3 coding DNA: TGTGCCAGCAGCCATAACTCAGGGGGCCGAACAGATACGCAGTATTTT.

This sequence joins TRBV12-3 or TRBV12-4 and TRBJ1-1; no clear D gene. V was trimmed by 4 bases and J by 1 base, leaving 7 bases between them. The CDR3 totals 13 residues. CDR3 protein: CASSSSRNTEAFF. For the CDR3, the DNA is TGTGCCAGCAGTTCGTCTAGGAACACTGAAGCTTTCTTT.

The V gene is TRBV7-9, the J gene TRBJ1-1; the D gene is possibly TRBD1 (5 bases). The CDR3 runs 14 residues. Germline CDR1 reads SEHNR; CDR2 reads FQNEAQ (reference sequence). Trimming removed 1 base from V and 6 bases from J, with 12 bases in between. The DNA of the CDR3 is TGTGCCAGCAGCTTAGTGGAGGGGCTTCCTGAAGCTTTCTTT. Translation: CASSLVEGLPEAFF.

CDR3 DNA sequence: TGCGCCAGCAGCTCCGGGACAAGCGACCCGGAGACCCAGTACTTC. Protein product: CASSSGTSDPETQYF. This chain links TRBV5-1 with TRBJ2-5; tentatively, D is TRBD1 (6 bases). Germline assignment: CDR1 SGHRS and CDR2 YFSETQ. The CDR3 loop spans 15 amino acids. With 3 bases removed from V and 5 bases from J, the gap between germline ends came to 17 bases.

The chain recombines TRBV5-1 with TRBJ2-1; TRBD2 agrees at 11 bases. Per the germline V gene, CDR1 is SGHRS and CDR2 is YFSETQ. CDR3 length: 15 amino acids. Trimming at V came to 5 bases and at J to 6 bases, leaving 7 bases not matched to a gene. The DNA of the CDR3 is TGCGCCAGCAGACCGACCGGGACTAGCGGCAATGAGCAGTTCTTC. It is translated as CASRPTGTSGNEQFF.

The V gene is TRBV19, the J gene TRBJ1-4; D is possibly TRBD1 (6 bases). V was clipped by 6 bases and J by 7 bases, with 18 bases between them. The CDR3 has 15 amino acids. Germline loops: CDR1 LNHDA, CDR2 SQIVND (reference sequence). In nucleotides, the CDR3 is TGTGCCAGTAGCCACGGAACAGGGATTGGTGAAAAACTGTTTTTT. This encodes CASSHGTGIGEKLFF.

J is TRBJ2-1 and V is TRBV9; 9 bases line up with TRBD2. CDR1 and CDR2 (germline): SGDLS, YYNGEE. V dropped 0 bases and J dropped 9; count of bases not matched to a gene: 10. The CDR3 has 16 amino acids. The CDR3 coding sequence is TGTGCCAGCAGCGTAGAGTCTAGCGGGGTCCGAGGTGAGCAGTTCTTC. Its protein is CASSVESSGVRGEQFF.

The chain couples TRBV6-1 to TRBJ1-1; possible D gene TRBD1, 6 bases. CDR3 length: 15 amino acids. From germline, CDR1 is MNHNS and CDR2 SASEGT. V was clipped by 2 bases and J by 2 bases, with 12 bases between them. CDR3 residues: CASSEPYRANTEAFF. In DNA form, the CDR3 reads TGTGCCAGCAGTGAACCGTACAGGGCCAACACTGAAGCTTTCTTT.